The 20 T cell receptor beta chains listed next were all sequenced from one sample in a study of blood T cell repertoires in COVID-19. Libraries were prepared by immunoSEQ multiplex PCR; TCRdb keeps only in-frame clonotypes and omits some of them. The sample has some 42,000 clones; 92% are singletons. The sequencing input was peripheral blood. The source of these receptors is a man in his fifties or sixties with active COVID-19.

DNA for the CDR3: TGTGCCAGCAGTCCCGGGACAGGGTTGTACTCCTACGAGCAGTACTTC. Translation: CASSPGTGLYSYEQYF. The J gene is TRBJ2-7, the V gene TRBV6-2 or TRBV6-3, with 9 bases fitting TRBD1. The V gene's germline CDR1 is MNHEY and CDR2 SVGEGT. This CDR3 has 16 amino acids. The ends lost 5 bases at V and 0 bases at J; junction bases unmatched: 8.

The rearrangement links TRBV18 to TRBJ1-1; D possibly corresponds to TRBD1 (6 bases). The CDR3 totals 15 residues. Germline V gives CDR1 KGHSH, CDR2 LQKENI. Trimming shortened V by 6 bases and J by 0 bases, and 14 bases separated the two germline ends. The CDR3 coding sequence is TGTGCCAGCTCGACGGGGGGGACAATGAACACTGAAGCTTTCTTT. This encodes CASSTGGTMNTEAFF.

This clone came up once. The chain couples TRBV3-1 (or the pseudogene TRBV3-2) to TRBJ1-5; TRBD1 matches at 10 bases. Germline values: CDR1 LGHDT, CDR2 YNNKEL (reference sequence). The trim removed 3 bases at V and 4 bases at J, leaving 3 bases unmatched. CDR3 length: 15 residues. CDR3 nucleotide sequence: TGTGCCAGCAGCCAGGGACAGGGGTGGAATCAGCCCCAGCATTTT. Translated, it gives CASSQGQGWNQPQHF.

The chain employs TRBV2 and TRBJ2-7; 10 nucleotides align to TRBD1. Germline V lookup: CDR1 SNHLY, CDR2 FYNNEI. The CDR3 is 16 residues long. V lost 6 bases to trimming and J lost 5 bases; unmatched junction nucleotides: 13. The CDR3 region is CASSARAGTGVNEQYF. In DNA form, the CDR3 reads TGTGCCAGCAGCGCCCGCGCCGGGACAGGGGTCAACGAGCAGTACTTC.

DNA of the CDR3: TGTGCCTGGAGTGTACAGACTAGCGGCGACACCGGGGAGCTGTTTTTT. Its translation: CAWSVQTSGDTGELFF. This chain uses TRBV30 with TRBJ2-2, with 9 positions matching TRBD2. This CDR3 region has 16 residues. V gave up 0 bases and J gave up 3 bases; unmatched junction bases: 5. CDR1 is GTSNPN and CDR2 is SVGIG in the germline V gene (reference sequence). The complete variable domain, with remaining parts taken from reference TRBV30 and TRBJ2-2, reads SQTIHQWPATLVQPVGSPLSLECTVEGTSNPNLYWYRQAAGRGLQLLFYSVGIGQISSEVPQNLSASRPQDRQFILSSKKLLLSDSGFYLCAWSVQTSGDTGELFFGEGSRLTVL.

This clone was observed a single time. The chain uses TRBV28 and TRBJ1-4, with unresolved D. The germline CDR1 and CDR2 sequences are MDHEN and SYDVKM. This CDR3 has 15 residues. Trimming cost V 3 bases and J 7 bases, with 15 bases left between them. CDR3 nucleotides: TGTGCCAGCAGTTTCCGGACCGTGGGGAGTGAAAAACTGTTTTTT. Protein product: CASSFRTVGSEKLFF.

The chain couples TRBV7-2 to TRBJ2-7; possibly TRBD1 for D (5 bases). Deletions cut 3 bases from V and 1 base from J, with 10 bases between. The germline V gene encodes CDR1 SGHTA and CDR2 FQGNSA. The CDR3 is 14 amino acids. The DNA for the CDR3 is TGTGCCAGCAGCTTGGGGCAGGCGTCCTACGAGCAGTACTTC. Protein sequence: CASSLGQASYEQYF.

The chain has TRBV28 and TRBJ1-4; the match to TRBD1 covers 8 bases. The CDR3 runs 14 residues. Looked up from germline, CDR1 is MDHEN and CDR2 is SYDVKM. With 5 bases clipped from V and 14 bases from J, the junction kept 13 bases outside the gene matches. The CDR3 DNA follows: TGTGCCAGCAGTCCTTGGACAGGGCTGGGAATGCTGTTTTTT. Translating it yields CASSPWTGLGMLFF.

The gene calls are TRBV28 and TRBJ2-7; D is ambiguous. The CDR3 spans 15 residues. From germline, CDR1 is MDHEN and CDR2 SYDVKM. Trimming took 5 bases from V and 0 from J, leaving 14 bases between them. The CDR3 loop reads CASSGPDTSSYEQYF. CDR3 nucleotides: TGTGCCAGCAGTGGGCCTGACACGAGCTCCTACGAGCAGTACTTC.

The CDR3 region has the DNA TGTGCCAGCAGGAGCGGGAGGCTCTACGAGCAGTACTTC. This sequence encodes CASRSGRLYEQYF. This chain links TRBV28 with TRBJ2-7, with 9 bases fitting TRBD2. Unmatched junction bases numbered 3, after V lost 6 bases and J lost 3 bases. Germline-derived CDR1 and CDR2 are MDHEN and SYDVKM. This CDR3 spans 13 amino acids.

The rearrangement links TRBV6-5 to TRBJ2-3, with TRBD2 as a possible D gene (5 bases). V was clipped by 8 bases and J by 3 bases, with 12 bases between them. CDR3 length equals 13 residues. Germline CDR1 reads MNHEY; CDR2 reads SVGAGI. The CDR3 nucleotides are TGTGCCAGCCTTGGTCCGGGGACAGATACGCAGTATTTT. This gives the protein CASLGPGTDTQYF.

CDR3 sequence (DNA): TGTGCCAGCAGCTTAGGCGGGGGCGCATACGAGCAGTACTTC. Amino acid sequence: CASSLGGGAYEQYF. This chain joins TRBV7-3 and TRBJ2-7; tentative D call: TRBD2 (7 bases). Trimming shortened V by 2 bases and J by 4 bases, and 12 bases separated the two germline ends. CDR3 length: 14 residues. The V gene's germline CDR1 is SGHTA and CDR2 FQGTGA.

The V call is TRBV6-6, the J call TRBJ2-1, with 11 bases fitting TRBD2. The length of the CDR3 is 15 residues. Germline-derived CDR1 and CDR2 are MNHNY and SVGAGI (reference sequence). The trim removed 5 bases at V and 8 bases at J, leaving 8 bases unmatched. This CDR3 is CASSLSGRGLHEQFF. CDR3 nucleotides: TGTGCCAGCAGTCTTAGCGGGAGGGGGCTCCATGAGCAGTTCTTC.

V gene TRBV28 combines with J gene TRBJ1-6, with no clear D. Trimming took 5 bases from V and 14 from J, leaving 19 bases between them. Per the germline V gene, CDR1 is MDHEN and CDR2 is SYDVKM. The CDR3 runs 14 residues. The CDR3 loop reads CASSPGQQSIALHF. CDR3 nucleotides: TGTGCCAGCAGTCCCGGTCAACAGTCTATAGCCCTCCACTTT.

The V call is TRBV30, the J call TRBJ2-3; 11 bases are a match to TRBD2. Germline CDR1 and CDR2: GTSNPN and SVGIG (reference sequence). V was clipped by 3 bases and J by 4 bases; unmatched bases: 6. The CDR3 is 15 residues long. The CDR3 region has the DNA TGTGCCTGGAGCTTGACTAGCGGGACCGCAGATACGCAGTATTTT. Protein product: CAWSLTSGTADTQYF.

The chain is built from TRBV3-1 (or the pseudogene TRBV3-2) and TRBJ2-5; D call uncertain. Germline assignment: CDR1 LGHDT and CDR2 YNNKEL (reference sequence). Trimming left V 2 bases short and J 1 base short, with 8 bases between. The CDR3 is made up of 14 amino acids. The CDR3: CASSQSGGQETQYF. The CDR3 DNA reads TGTGCCAGCAGCCAATCTGGCGGCCAAGAGACCCAGTACTTC.

V gene TRBV6-5 combines with J gene TRBJ1-4; 9 nucleotides match TRBD1. Germline assignment: CDR1 MNHEY and CDR2 SVGAGI. Losses at the gene ends were 6 bases for V and 4 bases for J; bases not matched to a gene: 3. The CDR3 has 14 residues. CDR3: CASRDRGNNEKLFF. The CDR3 DNA is TGTGCCAGCAGGGACAGGGGAAATAATGAAAAACTGTTTTTT.

J is TRBJ2-5 and V is TRBV5-1, with 10 bases aligning to TRBD2. The germline gives CDR1 SGHRS, CDR2 YFSETQ. The CDR3 totals 17 residues. With 0 bases clipped from V and 2 bases from J, the junction kept 7 bases outside the gene matches. The CDR3 here is CASSLAIRTSGQETQYF. In DNA, the CDR3 is TGCGCCAGCAGCTTGGCCATCCGGACTAGCGGTCAAGAGACCCAGTACTTC.

V is TRBV9 and J is TRBJ2-7, with TRBD2 matching over 10 bases. The CDR3 runs 17 residues. Germline lookup yields CDR1 SGDLS and CDR2 YYNGEE. Trimming removed 4 bases from V and 3 bases from J; junction bases left unmatched: 13. The CDR3 sequence is CASSSGGLAGEIYEQYF. In DNA form, the CDR3 reads TGTGCCAGCAGCAGCGGGGGCCTAGCGGGAGAGATCTACGAGCAGTACTTC.

The V gene is TRBV7-8, the J gene TRBJ1-1; D call uncertain. The CDR3 is 12 residues long. The germline V and J ends were trimmed by 5 bases and 7 bases, with 11 bases remaining between them. Germline values: CDR1 SGHVS, CDR2 FQNEAQ. DNA of the CDR3: TGTGCCAGCAGCCCTTGGCGAGGTGAAGCTTTCTTT. It codes for CASSPWRGEAFF. The variable domain in full, with the rest retrieved from reference TRBV7-8 and TRBJ1-1, is GAGVSQSPRYKVAKRGQDVALRCDPISGHVSLFWYQQALGQGPEFLTYFQNEAQLDKSGLPSDRFFAERPEGSVSTLKIQRTQQEDSAVYLCASSPWRGEAFFGQGTRLTVV.